A selection of T cell receptor beta chains follows, all from one sample in a study of control samples from healthy donors and cancer patients. Sequencing used immunoSEQ multiplex PCR; TCRdb keeps in-frame clones, though not all of them. In the table there are 150,000 to 200,000 clones, 75% to 95% of which are singletons. Sequencing was carried out using blood. These receptors were taken from a woman between 35 and 50 years old in good health. Both conserved end residues are part of each CDR3. Each record gives: CDR3 DNA, CDR3 protein, V gene, clone size, J gene, D gene, CDR3 length. The D gene is left open where the match is weak. A row's size may be missing; if present it is once, few, many or a size class.

DNA: TGCGCCAGCAGCCCGGGACAGGAATATGGCTACACCTTC
CDR3: CASSPGQEYGYTF
V: TRBV5-1
size: .
J: TRBJ1-2
D: TRBD1
length: 13

DNA: TGTGCCAGCAGTTCGGACAGGGACCGATTACACTATGGCTACACCTTC
CDR3: CASSSDRDRLHYGYTF
V: TRBV6-5
size: .
J: TRBJ1-2
D: TRBD1
length: 16

DNA: TGTGCCAGCAGCAAACCAGACAGGGTCGGAGGCGAGCAGTACTTC
CDR3: CASSKPDRVGGEQYF
V: TRBV2
size: medium-sized
J: TRBJ2-7
D: TRBD1
length: 15

DNA: TGCGCCAGCAGCCAAGTCCCAGGGTACGAGCAGTACTTC
CDR3: CASSQVPGYEQYF
V: TRBV4-1
size: .
J: TRBJ2-7
D: .
length: 13

DNA: TGCGCCAGCAGCCAAGTTGGAGCTAGCGGGGCCCGAGGGACCCAGTACTTC
CDR3: CASSQVGASGARGTQYF
V: TRBV4-1
size: .
J: TRBJ2-5
D: TRBD2
length: 17

DNA: TGTGCCAGTGCGGCGGGACAGGGGACTGAAGCTTTCTTT
CDR3: CASAAGQGTEAFF
V: TRBV19
size: once
J: TRBJ1-1
D: TRBD1
length: 13

DNA: TGTGCCAGCAGCTTAGAGGATCCAGGGGCTGGAAACACCATATATTTT
CDR3: CASSLEDPGAGNTIYF
V: TRBV7-9
size: .
J: TRBJ1-3
D: .
length: 16

DNA: TGTGCCAGCAGCCAAGCGGAGACCCAGTACTTC
CDR3: CASSQAETQYF
V: TRBV16
size: .
J: TRBJ2-5
D: .
length: 11

DNA: TGTGCCAGCCTCCAGGGGGGTGACACTGAAGCTTTCTTT
CDR3: CASLQGGDTEAFF
V: TRBV18
size: .
J: TRBJ1-1
D: TRBD1
length: 13

DNA: TGCGCCAGCAGCTTGGCCAACTATGGCTACACCTTC
CDR3: CASSLANYGYTF
V: TRBV5-1
size: .
J: TRBJ1-2
D: .
length: 12

DNA: TGTGCCAGCTCACCAGACAGGTCTGGAAACACCATATATTTT
CDR3: CASSPDRSGNTIYF
V: TRBV18
size: .
J: TRBJ1-3
D: .
length: 14

DNA: TGTGCCAGCAGCTCGTCTCTCCAGGGCGGCACTGAAGCTTTCTTT
CDR3: CASSSSLQGGTEAFF
V: TRBV13
size: .
J: TRBJ1-1
D: .
length: 15

DNA: TGCGCCAGCAGCTTCTTACTGGCCGAAAGGAATGAGCAGTTCTTC
CDR3: CASSFLLAERNEQFF
V: TRBV5-1
size: .
J: TRBJ2-1
D: .
length: 15

DNA: TGCAGTGCTAGTAAGGCAGGTCCTAATGAAAAACTGTTTTTT
CDR3: CSASKAGPNEKLFF
V: TRBV20-1
size: .
J: TRBJ1-4
D: .
length: 14

DNA: TGTGCCAGCAGCCGGGACACATTTTCAACTAATGAAAAACTGTTTTTT
CDR3: CASSRDTFSTNEKLFF
V: TRBV7-9
size: .
J: TRBJ1-4
D: .
length: 16

DNA: TGTGCCAGCAGTTATCGAGAGGGACTCGGGGAGCTGTTTTTT
CDR3: CASSYREGLGELFF
V: TRBV6-5
size: .
J: TRBJ2-2
D: .
length: 14

DNA: TGTGCCAGCAGCCTTGGGACAGGGGATAAGCAGTACTTC
CDR3: CASSLGTGDKQYF
V: TRBV13
size: .
J: TRBJ2-7
D: TRBD1
length: 13

DNA: TGTGCCAGCTCACCATCGTTGGGGAGCTCCTATAATTCACCCCTCCACTTT
CDR3: CASSPSLGSSYNSPLHF
V: TRBV18
size: .
J: TRBJ1-6
D: .
length: 17

DNA: TGTGCCAGCAGCTTAGATTGGGGCGGCAGTGACTACGAGCAGTACTTC
CDR3: CASSLDWGGSDYEQYF
V: TRBV11-2
size: .
J: TRBJ2-7
D: .
length: 16